A single sample gave rise to the 16 T cell receptor beta chains below, sequenced in a study of T-cell reconstitution after alpha-beta-depleted transplantation in children. Molecular barcoding with unique molecular identifiers was used for the TCRbeta library. TCRdb called the PCR reads again in MiXCR, with one record for every CDR3 protein. The data contain approximately 590,000 distinct CDR3 sequences, about 10% of them singletons. The source was PBMCs from the stem cell graft donor, collected from the stem cell graft. These receptors were obtained from a human donor who donated a stem cell graft to a child with acute myeloid leukemia.

The rearrangement joins TRBV9 to TRBJ2-4; D remains ambiguous. CDR1 is SGDLS, CDR2 YYNGEE, per germline. Trimming cost V 0 bases and J 0 bases, with 7 bases left between them. This CDR3 region has 15 residues. The CDR3 nucleotides are TGTGCCAGCAGCGTAGGTGGGGTAGCCAAAAACATTCAGTACTTC. Its translation: CASSVGGVAKNIQYF.

The J gene is TRBJ2-1, the V gene TRBV2; 9 nucleotides agree with TRBD2. Looked up from germline, CDR1 is SNHLY and CDR2 is FYNNEI. V trimming: 6 bases; J trimming: 5 bases; junction bases outside the gene matches: 8. This CDR3 is built from 15 residues. The CDR3 bases are TGTGCCAGCAGGCCGACTAGCGGACCTAACAATGAGCAGTTCTTC. Protein product: CASRPTSGPNNEQFF.

This clonotype was recorded a few times. This chain links TRBV6-2 or TRBV6-3 with TRBJ2-2, with 10 bases identical to TRBD2. The trim removed 5 bases at V and 5 bases at J, leaving 11 bases unmatched. This CDR3 region has 17 residues. CDR1 is MNHEY and CDR2 is SVGEGT in the germline V gene. In nucleotides, the CDR3 is TGTGCCAGCAGTGACCTTCGGACTAGCGGCGGGACCGGGGAGCTGTTTTTT. Encoded protein: CASSDLRTSGGTGELFF.

In this sample, this clonotype turned up a few times. V usage is TRBV7-2 and J usage is TRBJ2-5; TRBD2 matches 12 bases. The V gene end was trimmed by 2 bases and the J gene end by 6 bases; junction bases not matched to a gene: 10. In germline, CDR1 is SGHTA, CDR2 FQGNSA. The CDR3 covers 17 residues. CDR3: CASSLKTRTSGTKTQYF. CDR3 coding DNA: TGTGCCAGCAGCTTAAAGACTCGGACTAGCGGGACGAAGACCCAGTACTTC.

This clonotype was observed a few times. CDR3 in amino acids: CSVEEGGLRANVLTF. The CDR3 DNA follows: TGCAGCGTTGAAGAGGGGGGTCTCAGGGCCAACGTCCTGACTTTC. This chain connects TRBV29-1 to TRBJ2-6; D might be TRBD2 (6 bases). Germline V gives CDR1 SQVTM, CDR2 ANQGSEA. The CDR3 length is 15 residues. The germline V and J ends were trimmed by 0 bases and 5 bases, with 11 bases remaining between them.

There are many counts of this clonotype. V is TRBV20-1 and J is TRBJ2-7; the match to TRBD2 covers 13 bases. Per germline, CDR1 DFQATT and CDR2 SNEGSKA (reference sequence). Trimming at V came to 8 bases and at J to 4 bases, leaving 8 bases not matched to a gene. The CDR3 extends over 14 amino acids. In nucleotides, the CDR3 is TGCAGTCTATTTGGGACTAGCGGGAATTACGAGCAGTACTTC. Encoded protein: CSLFGTSGNYEQYF.

This chain connects TRBV27 to TRBJ2-1, with D maybe TRBD2 (5 bases). The germline V gene encodes CDR1 MNHEY and CDR2 SMNVEV (reference sequence). The CDR3 is 15 amino acids. V lost 6 bases, J lost 5 bases, and 17 bases lay in between. The CDR3 protein is CASRRPDLGNNEQFF. The DNA for the CDR3 is TGTGCCAGCAGACGCCCGGACTTAGGTAACAATGAGCAGTTCTTC.

The table lists this clonotype with many counts. The gene calls are TRBV4-3 and TRBJ2-1, with 13 bases aligning to TRBD2. The V gene end was trimmed by 4 bases and the J gene end by 1 base; junction bases not matched to a gene: 4. The CDR3 is 17 amino acids. CDR1 and CDR2 (germline): LGHNA, YSLEER. Here the CDR3 reads CASSPGLAGASYNEQFF. Here the CDR3 DNA reads TGCGCCAGCAGCCCCGGACTAGCGGGAGCATCCTACAATGAGCAGTTCTTC.

This clonotype turned up a few times. The chain employs TRBV7-9 and TRBJ2-1; 8 bases map to TRBD1. Germline values: CDR1 SEHNR, CDR2 FQNEAQ (reference sequence). This CDR3 has 15 residues. V was pared by 3 bases and J by 3 bases, with 4 bases of the junction left unmatched. The CDR3 is CASSFTGGNYNEQFF. The DNA for the CDR3 is TGTGCCAGCAGCTTTACAGGGGGTAACTACAATGAGCAGTTCTTC.

The chain carries TRBV20-1 and TRBJ2-7; a possible D gene is TRBD2 (5 bases). CDR1 and CDR2 (germline): DFQATT, SNEGSKA (reference sequence). Trimming took 5 bases from V and 5 from J, leaving 13 bases between them. The CDR3 sequence is 12 residues long. The CDR3 spells CSARPGVHEQYF. The CDR3 nucleotides are TGCAGTGCTCGGCCCGGGGTCCACGAGCAGTACTTC.

In DNA form, the CDR3 reads TGTGCCAGCAGCTTAGGATGGGTGGGAAACACCATATATTTT. Amino acid sequence: CASSLGWVGNTIYF. This chain connects TRBV7-2 to TRBJ1-3; D unclear. This CDR3 contains 14 residues. Trimming took 1 base from V and 4 from J, leaving 8 bases between them. The V gene's germline CDR1 is SGHTA and CDR2 FQGNSA.

This clonotype was seen a few times. The rearrangement uses TRBV29-1 and TRBJ2-3; TRBD2 is a possible D gene (6 bases). The V gene's germline CDR1 is SQVTM and CDR2 ANQGSEA. The ends were cut back, 3 bases at V and 0 bases at J, with 13 bases in the middle. CDR3 length equals 15 residues. CDR3 nucleotide sequence: TGCAGCGTTGAGGGCCTAGCGTCTAGCACAGATACGCAGTATTTT. It is translated as CSVEGLASSTDTQYF.

This chain connects TRBV4-2 to TRBJ2-3; TRBD2 aligns across 12 bases. The CDR3 runs 17 residues. J lost 1 base, V lost 4 bases, and 6 bases had no gene match. Germline CDR1 reads LGHNA; CDR2 reads YNFKEQ. For the CDR3, the DNA is TGTGCCAGCAGCCCCGGGACTAGCGGGCCCCGCACAGATACGCAGTATTTT. The encoded protein is CASSPGTSGPRTDTQYF.

In this sample, this clonotype turned up a few times. The J gene is TRBJ2-2, the V gene TRBV27; D might be TRBD2 (6 bases). The V gene lost 3 bases and the J gene lost 7 bases, with 12 bases spanning the gap. The CDR3 spans 14 residues. The germline gives CDR1 MNHEY, CDR2 SMNVEV (reference sequence). The CDR3 protein is CASSLGRGNGELFF. The CDR3 nucleotides read TGTGCCAGCAGTTTGGGGCGGGGAAACGGGGAGCTGTTTTTT.

V gene TRBV28 combines with J gene TRBJ2-5; D tentatively reads TRBD1 or TRBD2 (5 bases each). The CDR3 contains 13 residues. V was shortened by 6 bases and J by 4 bases, with 12 bases between the two germline ends. Looked up from germline, CDR1 is MDHEN and CDR2 is SYDVKM. CDR3 amino acids: CASSRNGGETQYF. The CDR3 DNA sequence: TGTGCCAGCAGCCGGAATGGGGGAGAGACCCAGTACTTC.

The sample holds a few counts of this clonotype. The rearrangement uses TRBV12-5 and TRBJ1-2, with 8 bases identical to TRBD1. Germline V gene data show CDR1 as LGHNT and CDR2 as FRNRAP. CDR3 length: 14 amino acids. Trimming removed 7 bases from V and 7 bases from J; junction bases left unmatched: 11. For the CDR3, the DNA is TGTGCTAGTGCCCCGGACAGGGAGGCTAGTGGCTACACCTTC. Amino acids: CASAPDREASGYTF.